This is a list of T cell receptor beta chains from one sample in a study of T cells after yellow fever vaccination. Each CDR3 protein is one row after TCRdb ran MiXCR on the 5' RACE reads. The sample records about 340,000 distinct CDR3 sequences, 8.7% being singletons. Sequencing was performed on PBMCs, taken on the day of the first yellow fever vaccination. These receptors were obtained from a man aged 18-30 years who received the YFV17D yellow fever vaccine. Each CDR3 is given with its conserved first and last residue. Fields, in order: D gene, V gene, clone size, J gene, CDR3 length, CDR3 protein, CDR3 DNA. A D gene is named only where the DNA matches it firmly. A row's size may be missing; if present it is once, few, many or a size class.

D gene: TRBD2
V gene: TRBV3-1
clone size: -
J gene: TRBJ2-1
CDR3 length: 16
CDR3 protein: CASSRLSGGSYNEQFF
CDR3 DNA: TGTGCCAGCAGTCGCCTAAGCGGGGGTTCCTACAATGAGCAGTTCTTC

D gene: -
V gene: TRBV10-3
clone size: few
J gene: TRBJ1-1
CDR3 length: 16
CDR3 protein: CAISESKGRGNTEAFF
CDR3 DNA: TGTGCCATCAGTGAGTCGAAAGGGCGAGGGAACACTGAAGCTTTCTTT

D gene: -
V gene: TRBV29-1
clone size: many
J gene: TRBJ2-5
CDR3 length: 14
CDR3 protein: CSVVWVGDQETQYF
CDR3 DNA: TGCAGCGTTGTGTGGGTTGGGGACCAAGAGACCCAGTACTTC

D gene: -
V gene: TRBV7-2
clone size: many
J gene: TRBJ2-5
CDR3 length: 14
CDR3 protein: CASSSTRAWETQYF
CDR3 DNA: TGTGCCAGCAGCTCTACCAGAGCTTGGGAGACCCAGTACTTC

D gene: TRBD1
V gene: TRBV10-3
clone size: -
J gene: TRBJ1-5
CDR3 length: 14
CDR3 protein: CAISAGDRAQPQHF
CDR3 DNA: TGTGCCATCAGTGCAGGAGACAGGGCTCAGCCCCAGCATTTT

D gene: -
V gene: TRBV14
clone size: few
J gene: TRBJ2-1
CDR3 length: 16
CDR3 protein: CASSQDRADPYNEQFF
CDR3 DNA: TGTGCCAGCAGCCAAGACAGGGCTGATCCCTACAATGAGCAGTTCTTC

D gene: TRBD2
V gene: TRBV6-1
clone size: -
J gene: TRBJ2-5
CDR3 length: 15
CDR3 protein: CASSPSGGVQETQYF
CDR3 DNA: TGTGCCAGCAGTCCTAGCGGGGGGGTCCAAGAGACCCAGTACTTC

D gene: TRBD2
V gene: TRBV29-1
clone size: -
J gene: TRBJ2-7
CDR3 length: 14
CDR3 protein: CSASSGTNLYEQYF
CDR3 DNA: TGCAGCGCAAGCAGCGGGACTAACCTCTACGAGCAGTACTTC

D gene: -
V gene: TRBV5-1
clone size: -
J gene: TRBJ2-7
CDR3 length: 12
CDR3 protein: CASSPPEGERYF
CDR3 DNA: TGCGCCAGCAGCCCCCCCGAGGGAGAGCGGTACTTC

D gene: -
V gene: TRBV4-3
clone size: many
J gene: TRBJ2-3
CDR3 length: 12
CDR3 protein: CASSQVADTQYF
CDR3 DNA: TGCGCCAGCAGCCAAGTTGCAGATACGCAGTATTTT